This T cell receptor (beta chain) is from a study of blood T cell repertoires in COVID-19 (dated by TCRdb to the early 2020s). With regard to the full study: Samples from collaborators originated in the United States, Italy and Spain and spanned both the acute and convalescent phases of COVID-19. Samples were obtained from the ongoing ImmuneRACE study (first 160 participants) and from 1,200 or so subjects provided by 6 global collaborators. The material from the prospective study consisted of cDNA or gDNA derived from T cells, B-cell-depleted T cells, or PBMCs. The repertoires were released in a freely available public database intended as a resource for research on the immune response to SARS-CoV-2. Deeply sampled blood TCRbeta repertoires from subjects exposed to, actively infected with, or recovered from COVID-19 were included in the dataset. Sample metadata almost always included a de-identified subject ID, COVID-19 status, age in years and sex. Where available, HLA class I and class II types were obtained from metadata supplied by the sample provider rather than from assay-based typing. Overall results and qualifications from the work: Clinical and demographic metadata were provided uncurated, with the amount varying by source and participant.

Notes on this clone: Its antigen remains undetermined. The sample holds no much larger clone one base away, and base qualities are not on file.

The collaborating institutions used their own protocols to collect whole blood in K2EDTA tubes. For TCRbeta analysis, collaborator samples were shipped as frozen whole blood, as isolated PBMCs, or as DNA extracted from either sample type. The immunoSEQ Assay, a bias-controlled multiplex PCR, was used to amplify TCRbeta CDR3 regions from genomic DNA. The published analysis was carried out like this. Nucleated cell counts per sample were estimated from amplification of reference gene primers within the assay. To quantify the absolute abundance of each unique TCRbeta CDR3 rearrangement, sequence reads were collapsed and filtered. Productive Simpson clonality was computed per sample as the square root of Simpson's diversity index over productive rearrangements. Imported from immuneACCESS, the table was reduced by TCRdb to in-frame sequences with V and J called. These copies leave out some clones; in studies compared against another copy, an unresolved V gene accounts for under half, and the cause of the remainder is not known. V and J calls and clone size come straight from that table; D and trimming were deduced from the DNA. The table for this sample lists approximately 89,000 clones; 70% to 90% of them were counted only once. The ten largest make up about 4.2% of the sample.

CDR3 length: 16 amino acids, cysteine to phenylalanine. Only the CDR3 portion is preserved as DNA: 48 bases, with reading frame beginning at the first base. V loses 5 bases, J loses 6 bases, and the germline ends lie 17 bases apart. In the germline V gene, CDR1 corresponds to MDHEN and CDR2 to SYDVKM. The chain is encoded by TRBV28 joined to TRBJ1-6; the D gene remains uncertain. The sequencing input was peripheral blood. This sequence was found in a man aged 70-80 years with acute or convalescent COVID-19. The DNA sequence reads TGTGCCAGCAGTCCCGTTGGGAGGGCCCTTAATTCACCCCTCCACTTT. The resulting protein is CASSPVGRALNSPLHF.